Below, 19 T cell receptor beta chains from the same sample are listed, as sequenced in a study of cytomegalovirus exposure and HLA in healthy donors. It was with 60 Vbeta and 13 Jbeta primers that the PCR ran. Data came from immunoSEQ multiplex PCR; TCRdb stores just in-frame clones and leaves some out. The sample carries 180,000 or so clones, roughly 10% recorded once. The sequenced sample was PBMCs. The origin of the receptors is a woman younger than 45 in good health and CMV-seropositive.

The CDR3 DNA reads TGTGCCAGCAGTTTATGGGGAGGGGGCAATCAGCCCCAGCATTTT. It translates to CASSLWGGGNQPQHF. V usage is TRBV27 and J usage is TRBJ1-5, with a tentative D call TRBD1 (5 bases). Trimming removed 1 base at V and 2 bases at J, with 9 bases between. Germline CDR1 and CDR2: MNHEY and SMNVEV (reference sequence). This CDR3 spans 15 amino acids.

The V and J genes are TRBV7-7 and TRBJ2-2, with a weak D call TRBD1 (6 bases). CDR3 length: 16 amino acids. Germline V CDR1 and CDR2: SSHAT, FNYEAQ (reference sequence). V lost 4 bases, J lost 0 bases, and 12 bases lay in between. CDR3: CASSSLTGANTGELFF. Written as DNA, the CDR3 is TGTGCCAGCAGCTCCTTGACAGGAGCGAACACCGGGGAGCTGTTTTTT.

A few counts support this clone. The rearrangement joins TRBV19 to TRBJ2-4, with 9 positions matching TRBD2. This CDR3 has 14 residues. Trimming cost V 3 bases and J 13 bases; bases outside gene matches: 10. Germline lookup yields CDR1 LNHDA and CDR2 SQIVND (reference sequence). In nucleotides, the CDR3 is TGTGCCAGTAGTATTGGGGGTAGCGGGAGCCGACAGTACTTC. Translating gives CASSIGGSGSRQYF.

This clone was seen only a few times. V is TRBV5-6 and J is TRBJ2-7; weak D call: TRBD1 (6 bases). V was cut by 4 bases and J by 3 bases, with 23 bases left in between. This CDR3 is 17 amino acids long. Per germline, CDR1 SGHDT and CDR2 YYEEEE. This chain's CDR3 is CASSPSRDKWVGYEQYF. The DNA for the CDR3 is TGTGCCAGCAGCCCGTCCCGGGACAAGTGGGTGGGCTACGAGCAGTACTTC.

This chain links TRBV4-1 with TRBJ2-3; tentatively, D is TRBD1 (5 bases). CDR3 length equals 12 residues. V was cut by 5 bases and J by 6 bases, with 9 bases left in between. Germline V lookup: CDR1 MGHRA, CDR2 YSYEKL. This chain's CDR3 is CASSAKGDTQYF. CDR3 coding DNA: TGCGCCAGCAGCGCTAAGGGGGATACGCAGTATTTT.

V and J are TRBV5-1 and TRBJ1-2, with TRBD1 matching 7 bases. Germline-derived CDR1 and CDR2 are SGHRS and YFSETQ. J was trimmed by 4 bases and V by 4 bases; bases with no gene match: 7. The CDR3 sequence is 14 residues long. The CDR3 coding sequence is TGCGCCAGCAGCGGGGACAGCTCCGGCTATGGCTACACCTTC. This gives the protein CASSGDSSGYGYTF.

The chain combines TRBV5-1 with TRBJ1-2; D not resolved. The CDR3 contains 14 residues. V was cut by 4 bases and J by 6 bases, with 16 bases left in between. Germline lookup yields CDR1 SGHRS and CDR2 YFSETQ. CDR3 nucleotide sequence: TGCGCCAGCAGCCCTACGTCCGGGAGCGATGGCTACACCTTC. Its translation is CASSPTSGSDGYTF.

This chain's CDR3 is CASSEPGGSRDTQYF. Written as DNA, the CDR3 is TGTGCCAGCAGTGAACCGGGCGGGAGTCGAGATACGCAGTATTTT. The chain employs TRBV2 and TRBJ2-3, with TRBD2 identical over 7 bases. The CDR3 covers 15 residues. J lost 5 bases, V lost 2 bases, and 7 bases had no gene match. CDR1 is SNHLY, CDR2 FYNNEI, per germline.

This clone was seen more than once but under ten times. The V call is TRBV7-2, the J call TRBJ2-7, with 9 nucleotides matching TRBD2. The V and J ends lost 3 bases and 4 bases, in that order; junction bases with no gene match: 4. This CDR3 region has 14 residues. Germline CDR1 and CDR2: SGHTA and FQGNSA. The CDR3 region has the DNA TGTGCCAGCAGCTTGACTAGCGGACGATACGAGCAGTACTTC. This translates into CASSLTSGRYEQYF.

This clone was counted between two and nine times. The rearrangement joins TRBV6-4 to TRBJ2-1, with 15 bases fitting TRBD2. The junction had 5 bases not matched to a gene; V was cut back by 5 bases and J by 9 bases. CDR3 size: 15 residues. Per the germline V gene, CDR1 is MRHNA and CDR2 is SNTAGT. The CDR3 DNA reads as TGTGCCAGCAGTCAGATGGGACTAGCGGGAGGTGAGCAGTTCTTC. This codes for CASSQMGLAGGEQFF.

This clone was seen only a few times. Germline is not matched at one junction end, which may reflect a read error. V gene TRBV7-9 combines with J gene TRBJ2-5; D remains ambiguous. The germline V gene encodes CDR1 SEHNR and CDR2 FQNEAQ (reference sequence). The CDR3 is 14 residues long. The CDR3 DNA is TGTGCCAGCAGCGTAGCAGGCGGACAAGAGACCCAGTACTTC. Protein product: CASSVAGGQETQYF.

The rearrangement uses TRBV7-8 and TRBJ1-1; weak D call: TRBD1 (5 bases). The germline V gene has CDR1 SGHVS and CDR2 FQNEAQ. Trimming pared 4 bases from V and 1 base from J, leaving 7 bases between. The CDR3 runs to 13 residues. The CDR3 loop is CASSSDRNTEAFF. The CDR3 DNA reads as TGTGCCAGCAGCTCTGACAGGAACACTGAAGCTTTCTTT. Supplemented by reference TRBV7-8 and TRBJ1-1, the full variable domain reads GAGVSQSPRYKVAKRGQDVALRCDPISGHVSLFWYQQALGQGPEFLTYFQNEAQLDKSGLPSDRFFAERPEGSVSTLKIQRTQQEDSAVYLCASSSDRNTEAFFGQGTRLTVV.

This clone was recorded a few times. This chain uses TRBV2 with TRBJ2-3, with 11 positions matching TRBD1. The germline gives CDR1 SNHLY, CDR2 FYNNEI. The CDR3 spans 14 residues. V shed 6 bases, J shed 5 bases, and the junction held 4 bases outside the gene matches. The CDR3 region has the DNA TGTGCCAGCAGACCCGGGACAGGGGGAGATACGCAGTATTTT. Translation gives CASRPGTGGDTQYF.

V usage is TRBV7-9 and J usage is TRBJ1-1; D uncertain. Germline lookup yields CDR1 SEHNR and CDR2 FQNEAQ (reference sequence). Trimming shortened V by 5 bases and J by 6 bases, and 13 bases separated the two germline ends. The CDR3 runs to 13 residues. The CDR3 loop reads CASSAIELPEAFF. The CDR3 nucleotides read TGTGCCAGCAGCGCCATAGAATTGCCTGAAGCTTTCTTT.

This clone was counted only a few times. This chain joins TRBV19 and TRBJ1-1, with TRBD1 matching over 7 bases. The germline gives CDR1 LNHDA, CDR2 SQIVND (reference sequence). With V trimmed by 10 bases and J by 0 bases, 8 bases remained unmatched. The CDR3 loop spans 14 amino acids. Here the CDR3 reads CATNRGPMNTEAFF. Here the CDR3 DNA reads TGTGCCACCAACAGGGGACCGATGAACACTGAAGCTTTCTTT.

This chain uses TRBV25-1 with TRBJ2-1; 9 bases agree with TRBD2. V shed 7 bases, J shed 6 bases, and the junction held 16 bases outside the gene matches. This CDR3 is built from 17 residues. Germline lookup yields CDR1 MGHDK and CDR2 SYGVNS. CDR3 loop: CASTEIAGDSYGNEQFF. In DNA form, the CDR3 reads TGTGCCAGCACGGAGATAGCGGGAGATAGTTATGGCAATGAGCAGTTCTTC.

This clone was seen a few times. J is TRBJ2-7 and V is TRBV19; 9 bases line up with TRBD1. The CDR3 extends over 14 amino acids. The trim removed 10 bases at V and 3 bases at J, leaving 10 bases unmatched. CDR1 is LNHDA, CDR2 SQIVND, per germline (reference sequence). The CDR3 DNA sequence: TGTGCCACCGCTCCTCCGGGACAGGGCTACGAGCAGTACTTC. Amino acids: CATAPPGQGYEQYF.

This clone was observed many times. This chain uses TRBV9 with TRBJ1-1, with TRBD1 identical over 10 bases. This CDR3 has 16 residues. Germline CDR1 reads SGDLS; CDR2 reads YYNGEE. V dropped 2 bases and J dropped 4; count of bases not matched to a gene: 8. The CDR3 reads CASSVLDRGLGTEAFF. CDR3 DNA sequence: TGTGCCAGCAGCGTCCTAGACAGGGGGCTGGGCACTGAAGCTTTCTTT.

This clone has just a few counts. The chain employs TRBV30 and TRBJ2-2, with D perhaps TRBD2 (5 bases). V was pared by 5 bases and J by 1 base, with 5 bases between. The CDR3 length is 12 residues. CDR1 GTSNPN and CDR2 SVGIG come from the germline V gene (reference sequence). The CDR3 coding sequence is TGTGCCTGGGGGAGGAACACCGGGGAGCTGTTTTTT. This codes for CAWGRNTGELFF.